The 11 T cell receptor beta chains below were found in one sample sequenced in a study of regulatory T cells. Findings of the study overall: In CD3G-deficient patients, conventional CD4+ T cells were enriched for hydrophobic CDR3 residues at positions 6 and 7.

For these receptors, no antigen is known. The PCR used 52 TRBV and 13 TRBJ primers. The data were produced by immunoSEQ multiplex PCR, yet TCRdb's version contains in-frame clones alone and is incomplete. This sample carries about 34,000 clones, roughly 93% of them seen once, and the ten largest clones take around 0.94%. Sequencing input: conventional CD4+ T cells sorted from blood. These receptors all come from a child aged 2 to 15 with CD3G deficiency.

V gene TRBV27 combines with J gene TRBJ2-1; 8 bases are a match to TRBD2. The CDR3 sequence is 18 residues long. CDR1 is MNHEY and CDR2 is SMNVEV in the germline V gene (reference sequence). V dropped 5 bases and J dropped 2; count of bases not matched to a gene: 14. In nucleotides, the CDR3 is TGTGCCAGCAGTCCGAGACACCGACTAGCGATGGCCTACAATGAGCAGTTCTTC. The encoded protein is CASSPRHRLAMAYNEQFF.

V is TRBV28 and J is TRBJ2-7; weak D call: TRBD1 (6 bases). The V end was cut by 6 bases, the J end by 0 bases, with 18 bases between. Germline CDR1 reads MDHEN; CDR2 reads SYDVKM. This CDR3 has 16 residues. The DNA for the CDR3 is TGTGCCAGCAGCCCTGGGACAAGGGGAGTCTCCTACGAGCAGTACTTC. It yields the protein CASSPGTRGVSYEQYF.

The chain is built from TRBV28 and TRBJ1-2; maybe TRBD1 (5 bases). Germline V gene sequence: CDR1 MDHEN, CDR2 SYDVKM. Trimming cost V 9 bases and J 7 bases, with 21 bases left between them. The length of the CDR3 is 14 residues. CDR3 protein: CASSPPGTIVGYTF. CDR3 nucleotides: TGTGCCAGTAGTCCTCCGGGGACGATCGTTGGCTACACCTTC.

The V and J genes are TRBV18 and TRBJ1-5; D is unclear. Germline V lookup: CDR1 KGHSH, CDR2 LQKENI. The CDR3 extends over 13 amino acids. Trimming removed 3 bases from V and 7 bases from J, with 10 bases in between. In nucleotides, the CDR3 is TGTGCCAGCTCACCCTTTCGTGGGCAGCCCCAGCATTTT. Protein: CASSPFRGQPQHF.

Only one count was recorded for this clone. J is TRBJ1-4 and V is TRBV28; 8 bases line up with TRBD1. Germline CDR1 reads MDHEN; CDR2 reads SYDVKM. The CDR3 covers 16 residues. V shed 6 bases and J 7 bases; nucleotides not matched to a gene: 13. For the CDR3, the DNA is TGTGCCAGCAGGGCACGCAGGGGGCTGGGTAGTGAAAAACTGTTTTTT. Encoded protein: CASRARRGLGSEKLFF.

The chain carries TRBV28 and TRBJ2-7; possibly TRBD1 or TRBD2 for D (5 bases each). The length of the CDR3 is 13 residues. The V end was cut by 6 bases, the J end by 2 bases, with 11 bases between. The V gene's germline CDR1 is MDHEN and CDR2 SYDVKM. The CDR3 DNA is TGTGCCAGCAGAGGGGACGGGACCTACGAGCAGTACTTC. This translates into CASRGDGTYEQYF.

This clone was observed once. The V and J genes are TRBV28 and TRBJ2-7; 8 bases align to TRBD2. Looked up from germline, CDR1 is MDHEN and CDR2 is SYDVKM. The V segment lost 6 bases and the J segment 1 base; nucleotides outside the gene matches: 11. There are 16 residues in the CDR3. Here the CDR3 reads CASSRTGGFGSYEQYF. DNA for the CDR3: TGTGCCAGCAGCCGAACGGGGGGGTTTGGATCCTACGAGCAGTACTTC.

The gene calls are TRBV7-8 and TRBJ1-4, with 9 nucleotides matching TRBD1. CDR1 and CDR2 (germline): SGHVS, FQNEAQ. CDR3 size: 15 residues. V lost 5 bases and J lost 1; bases outside the gene matches: 2. Here the CDR3 DNA reads TGTGCCAGCAGCCCGGGACAGGGAACTAATGAAAAACTGTTTTTT. The encoded protein is CASSPGQGTNEKLFF.

The V call is TRBV7-8, the J call TRBJ2-5; 8 nucleotides match TRBD1. The germline gives CDR1 SGHVS, CDR2 FQNEAQ. The length of the CDR3 is 16 residues. J lost 5 bases, V lost 3 bases, and 11 bases had no gene match. CDR3 bases: TGTGCCAGCAGCTTCGGGAAGACAGGGGCGCAGGAGACCCAGTACTTC. The encoded protein is CASSFGKTGAQETQYF. Looking up the rest from reference TRBV7-8 and TRBJ2-5 gives the full variable domain: GAGVSQSPRYKVAKRGQDVALRCDPISGHVSLFWYQQALGQGPEFLTYFQNEAQLDKSGLPSDRFFAERPEGSVSTLKIQRTQQEDSAVYLCASSFGKTGAQETQYFGPGTRLLVL.

This chain links TRBV28 with TRBJ1-5; D call uncertain. V was clipped by 7 bases and J by 0 bases, with 16 bases between them. This CDR3 comprises 16 residues. Germline CDR1 and CDR2: MDHEN and SYDVKM. CDR3 amino acids: CASTPRQLYSNQPQHF. The CDR3 nucleotides are TGTGCCAGCACCCCTCGGCAGCTCTATAGCAATCAGCCCCAGCATTTT.

The chain is built from TRBV18 and TRBJ1-2; D possibly corresponds to TRBD1 (6 bases). Germline V gene lookup returns CDR1 KGHSH and CDR2 LQKENI. Deletions cut 3 bases from V and 7 bases from J, with 21 bases between. CDR3 size: 16 residues. CDR3 nucleotides: TGTGCCAGCTCACCCCTCCCCTCAAGGCAGGGGTCTGGCTACACCTTC. Amino acid sequence: CASSPLPSRQGSGYTF.